The present T cell receptor beta chain was sequenced within a study of shared T cell receptors in the human thymus. CDR3 length equals 16 residues. Trimming removed 5 bases from V and 2 bases from J; junction bases left unmatched: 11. Germline V CDR1 and CDR2: PRHDT, FYEKMQ (reference sequence). TCRdb keeps only in-frame clones here, not all; method: immunoSEQ multiplex PCR. The sample carries hundreds of thousands of clones, 70% to 90% recorded once. The same sample was also used in a study of human thymus T cells. That paper states: Gene usage for V and J segments appeared biased in thymic and blood repertoires.

The chain recombines TRBV13 with TRBJ2-7; 8 bases match TRBD2. Sequencing input: thymocytes. The receptor was isolated from a boy younger than two with a congenital heart defect. The CDR3 protein is CASSRGPGGPTYEQYF. The CDR3 DNA is TGTGCCAGCAGCCGAGGCCCGGGGGGGCCAACCTACGAGCAGTACTTC.